This TCR beta chain was retrieved from a study of T cells after yellow fever vaccination. Template-switching 5'RACE yielded the TCR cDNA; a universal primer site and UMIs were added in the process. TCRdb re-called the 5' RACE reads through MiXCR, storing one row per CDR3 protein. The sample holds some 300,000 distinct CDR3 sequences, around 11% seen once. Germline CDR1 and CDR2: SNHLY and FYNNEI. The ends lost 1 base at V and 6 bases at J; junction bases unmatched: 5. This CDR3 has 15 amino acids. Study observations and caveats: The secondary response was weaker, and its peak arrived faster, on day 5 versus 15.

This clonotype was counted between two and nine times. Antigen: not known. This rearrangement joins TRBV2 to TRBJ2-1, with 8 positions matching TRBD2. This TCR was recovered from a man in his late teens or twenties who received the YFV17D yellow fever vaccine. The input for sequencing was CD4+ T cells sorted from PBMCs, taken 45 days after the yellow fever booster vaccination. In nucleotides, the CDR3 is TGTGCCAGCAGTGAAGGGTTAGCGGGGACCAATGAGCAGTTCTTC. It encodes CASSEGLAGTNEQFF.